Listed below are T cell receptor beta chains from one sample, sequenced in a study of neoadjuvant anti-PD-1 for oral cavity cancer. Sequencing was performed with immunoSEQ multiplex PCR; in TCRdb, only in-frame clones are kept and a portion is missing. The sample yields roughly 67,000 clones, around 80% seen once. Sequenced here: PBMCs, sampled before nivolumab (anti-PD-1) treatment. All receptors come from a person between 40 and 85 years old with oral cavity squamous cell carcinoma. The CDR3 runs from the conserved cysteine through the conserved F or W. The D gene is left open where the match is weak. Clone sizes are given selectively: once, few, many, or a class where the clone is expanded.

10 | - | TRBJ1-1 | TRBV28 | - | TGTGCCAGCAGTTCAGGGGAAGCTTTCTTT | CASSSGEAFF
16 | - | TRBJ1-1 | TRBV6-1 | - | TGTGCCAGCAGTGAAGCGTGGTGGGTTGTGGACACTGAAGCTTTCTTT | CASSEAWWVVDTEAFF
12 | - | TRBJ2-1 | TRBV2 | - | TGTGCCAGCAGTGACGGGGCAAATGAGCAGTTCTTC | CASSDGANEQFF
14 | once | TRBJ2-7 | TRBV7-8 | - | TGTGCCGAGCCTTTAGTTGGGGCTACCTACGAGCAGTACTTC | CAEPLVGATYEQYF
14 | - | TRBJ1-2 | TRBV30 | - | TGTGCCTGGAGTTTCGGGGGGCGCATCTCTGGCTACACCTTC | CAWSFGGRISGYTF
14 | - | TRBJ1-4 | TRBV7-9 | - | TGTGCCAGCAGCCCGTGGGGGGCTAATGAAAAACTGTTTTTT | CASSPWGANEKLFF
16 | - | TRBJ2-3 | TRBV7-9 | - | TGTGCCAGCAGCACCCTAGCCCTAGGGAGCACAGATACGCAGTATTTT | CASSTLALGSTDTQYF
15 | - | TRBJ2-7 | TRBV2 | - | TGTGCCAGCAGTGCTAACAAGGGGGACCGCTACGAGCAGTACTTC | CASSANKGDRYEQYF
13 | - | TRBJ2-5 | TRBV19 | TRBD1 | TGTGCCAGTCGGGACAGGGGAGCGGAGACCCAGTACTTC | CASRDRGAETQYF
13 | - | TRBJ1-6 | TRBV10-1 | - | TGCGCCAGCAGCCCCACAAGCCAATCACCCCTCCACTTT | CASSPTSQSPLHF
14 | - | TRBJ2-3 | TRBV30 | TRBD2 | TGTGCCTGGAGTAGCGGGGGGGGCACAGATACGCAGTATTTT | CAWSSGGGTDTQYF
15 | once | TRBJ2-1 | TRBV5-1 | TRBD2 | TGCGCCAGCAGTGCGAGCGGGAGTCACTCAGGTGAGCAGTTCTTC | CASSASGSHSGEQFF
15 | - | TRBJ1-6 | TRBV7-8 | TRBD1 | TGTGCCAGCAGCTCCAGGACAGGGAATAATTCACCCCTCCACTTT | CASSSRTGNNSPLHF
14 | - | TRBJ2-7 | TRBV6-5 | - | TGTGCCAACTTTCCTCGTCGGAACCCCTACGAGCAGTACTTC | CANFPRRNPYEQYF
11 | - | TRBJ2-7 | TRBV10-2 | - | TGCGCCAGCAGTGAAGGGCTAGGGCAGTACTTC | CASSEGLGQYF
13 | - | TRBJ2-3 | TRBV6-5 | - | TGTGCCAGCAGGCGCAGATCCACAGATACGCAGTATTTT | CASRRRSTDTQYF
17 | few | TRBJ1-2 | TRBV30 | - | TGTGCCTTACTCTTAAGGGACCGATCTAATTCTAACTATGGCTACACCTTC | CALLLRDRSNSNYGYTF
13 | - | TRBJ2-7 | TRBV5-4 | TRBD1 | TGTGCCAGCAGCTGGGGGACAGGGGGCGAGCAGTACTTC | CASSWGTGGEQYF
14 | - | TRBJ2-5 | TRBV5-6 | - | TGTGCCAGCAGCTCCAAAACCGAGACGGAGACCCAGTACTTC | CASSSKTETETQYF
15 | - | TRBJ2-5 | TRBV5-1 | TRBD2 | TGCGCCAGCTGCCTCGTTAAAGCGGGAGGTGAGACCCAGTACTTC | CASCLVKAGGETQYF
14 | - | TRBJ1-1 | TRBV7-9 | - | TGTGCCAGCAGTCGCCGACAGCCTAACACTGAAGCTTTCTTT | CASSRRQPNTEAFF
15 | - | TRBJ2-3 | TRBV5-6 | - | TGTGCCAGCAGCTTGGTCCTGGCAGCACCAGATACGCAGTATTTT | CASSLVLAAPDTQYF
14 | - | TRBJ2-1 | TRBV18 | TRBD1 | TGTGCCAGCTCACCCTGGGACAGGGTGGGTGAGCAGTTCTTC | CASSPWDRVGEQFF
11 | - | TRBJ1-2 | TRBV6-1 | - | TGTGCCAGCAGGGAGTTCTATGGCTACACCTTC | CASREFYGYTF